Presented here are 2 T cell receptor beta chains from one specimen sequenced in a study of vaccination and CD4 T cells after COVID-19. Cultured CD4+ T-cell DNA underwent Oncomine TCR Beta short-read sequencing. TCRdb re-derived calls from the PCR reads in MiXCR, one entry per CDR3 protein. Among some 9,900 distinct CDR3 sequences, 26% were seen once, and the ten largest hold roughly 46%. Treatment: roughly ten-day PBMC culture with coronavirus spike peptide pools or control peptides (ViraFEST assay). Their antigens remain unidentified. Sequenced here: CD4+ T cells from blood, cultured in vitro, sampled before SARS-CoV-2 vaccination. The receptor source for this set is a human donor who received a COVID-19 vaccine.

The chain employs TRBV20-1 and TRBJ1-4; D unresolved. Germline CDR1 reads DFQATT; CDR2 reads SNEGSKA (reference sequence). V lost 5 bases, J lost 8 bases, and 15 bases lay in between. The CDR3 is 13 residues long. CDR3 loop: CSAASGEGEKLFF. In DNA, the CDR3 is TGCAGTGCTGCCTCCGGAGAAGGAGAAAAACTGTTTTTT.

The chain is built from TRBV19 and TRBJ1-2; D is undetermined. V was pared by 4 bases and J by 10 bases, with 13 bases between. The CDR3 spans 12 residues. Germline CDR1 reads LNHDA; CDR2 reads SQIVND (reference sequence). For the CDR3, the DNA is TGTGCCAGTAGTACTAACCAGATAGACTACACCTTC. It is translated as CASSTNQIDYTF.